The clone carrying this T cell receptor (beta chain) was recorded a few times. Its antigen is unknown. Generated by immunoSEQ multiplex PCR, the TCRdb table keeps only in-frame clones and is missing some. This table holds tens of thousands of clones, about two thirds found once. Before the COVID-19 pandemic, during about 2011-2019, CD4+ T cells were taken from unexposed donors. After approximately 10 days of culture, CD4+ T cells were isolated. Testing used SARS-CoV-2 S/N and four cold-coronavirus spikes on unexposed-donor CD4+ T cells, cells permitting. Cultures received half-medium IL-2 refreshes on days 3 and 7. The record originates from a study of CD4 T cells in relation to SARS-CoV-2 and coronaviruses. Study-wide context: TCR beta CDR3s were sequenced after approximately nine-day antigen culture of PBMCs. Shared crossreactive spike epitopes were mapped to their HLA restriction.

Germline CDR1 is MGHRA and CDR2 is YSYEKL. V shed 1 base and J shed 3 bases, with 9 bases lying between them. There are 15 residues in the CDR3. The sequence came from a human donor in good health. Sample: CD4+ T cells from PBMCs, cultured in vitro. This rearrangement joins TRBV4-1 to TRBJ2-2, with D possibly matching TRBD1 (6 bases). The CDR3 sequence: CASSQGTVYTGELFF. CDR3 sequence (DNA): TGCGCCAGCAGCCAAGGGACAGTTTACACCGGGGAGCTGTTTTTT.